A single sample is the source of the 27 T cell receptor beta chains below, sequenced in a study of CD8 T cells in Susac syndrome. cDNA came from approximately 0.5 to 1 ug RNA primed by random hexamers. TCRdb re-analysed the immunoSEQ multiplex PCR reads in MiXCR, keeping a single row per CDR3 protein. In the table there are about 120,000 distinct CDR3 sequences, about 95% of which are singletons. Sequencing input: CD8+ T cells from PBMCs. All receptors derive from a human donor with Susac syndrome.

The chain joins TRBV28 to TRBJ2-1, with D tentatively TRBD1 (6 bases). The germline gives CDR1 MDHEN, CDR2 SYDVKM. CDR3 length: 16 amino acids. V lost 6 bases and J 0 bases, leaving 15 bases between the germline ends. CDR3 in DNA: TGTGCCAGCAGAGAAAGGGGGTGGGACTCCTACAATGAGCAGTTCTTC. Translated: CASRERGWDSYNEQFF.

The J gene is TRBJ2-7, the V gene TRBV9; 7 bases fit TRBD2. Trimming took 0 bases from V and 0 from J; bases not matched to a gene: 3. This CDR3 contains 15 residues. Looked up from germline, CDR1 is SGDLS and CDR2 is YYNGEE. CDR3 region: CASSVDSGLSYEQYF. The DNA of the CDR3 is TGTGCCAGCAGCGTAGATAGCGGGCTCTCCTACGAGCAGTACTTC.

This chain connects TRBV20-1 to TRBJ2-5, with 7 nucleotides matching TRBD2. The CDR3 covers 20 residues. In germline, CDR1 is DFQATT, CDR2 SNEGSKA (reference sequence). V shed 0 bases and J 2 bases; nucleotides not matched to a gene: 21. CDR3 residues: CSARDLALAEGNVGQETQYF. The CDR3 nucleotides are TGCAGTGCTAGAGATTTAGCGCTAGCGGAGGGTAATGTAGGGCAAGAGACCCAGTACTTC.

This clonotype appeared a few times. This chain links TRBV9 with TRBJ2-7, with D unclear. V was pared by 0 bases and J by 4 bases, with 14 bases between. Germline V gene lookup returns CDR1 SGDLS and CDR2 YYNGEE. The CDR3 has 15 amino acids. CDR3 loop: CASSVESSPGYEQYF. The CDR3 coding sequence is TGTGCCAGCAGCGTAGAGAGTTCCCCAGGATACGAGCAGTACTTC.

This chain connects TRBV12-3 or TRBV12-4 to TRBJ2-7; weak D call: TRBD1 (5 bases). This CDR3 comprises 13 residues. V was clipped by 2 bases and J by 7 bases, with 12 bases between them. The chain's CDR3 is CASSLRGPWEQYF. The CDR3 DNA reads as TGTGCCAGCAGTTTAAGGGGTCCCTGGGAGCAGTACTTC.

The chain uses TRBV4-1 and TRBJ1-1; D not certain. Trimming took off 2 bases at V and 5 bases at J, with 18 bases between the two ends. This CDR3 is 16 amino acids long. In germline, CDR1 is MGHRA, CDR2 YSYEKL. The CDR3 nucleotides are TGCGCCAGCAGCCAATATGCCGTCGGGGAGGAGACTGAAGCTTTCTTT. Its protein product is CASSQYAVGEETEAFF.

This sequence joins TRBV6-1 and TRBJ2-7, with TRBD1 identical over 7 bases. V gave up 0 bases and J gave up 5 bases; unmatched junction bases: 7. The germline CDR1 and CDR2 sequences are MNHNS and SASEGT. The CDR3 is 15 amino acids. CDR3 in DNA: TGTGCCAGCAGTGAAGCAGATGAGGGGGCGGACGAGCAGTACTTC. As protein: CASSEADEGADEQYF.

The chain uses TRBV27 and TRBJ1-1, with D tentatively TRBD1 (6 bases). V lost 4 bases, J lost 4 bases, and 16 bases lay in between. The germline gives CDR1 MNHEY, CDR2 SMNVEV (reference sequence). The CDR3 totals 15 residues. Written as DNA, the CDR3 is TGTGCCAGCAGTTCCCCATGGGGGGGGCTCACTGAAGCTTTCTTT. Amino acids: CASSSPWGGLTEAFF.

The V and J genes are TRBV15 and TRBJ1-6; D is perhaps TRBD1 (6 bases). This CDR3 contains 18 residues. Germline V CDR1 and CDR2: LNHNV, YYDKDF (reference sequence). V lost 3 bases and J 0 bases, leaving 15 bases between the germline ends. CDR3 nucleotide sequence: TGTGCCACCAGCAGTCCCCCAGGGGAGAGCTCCTATAATTCACCCCTCCACTTT. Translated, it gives CATSSPPGESSYNSPLHF.

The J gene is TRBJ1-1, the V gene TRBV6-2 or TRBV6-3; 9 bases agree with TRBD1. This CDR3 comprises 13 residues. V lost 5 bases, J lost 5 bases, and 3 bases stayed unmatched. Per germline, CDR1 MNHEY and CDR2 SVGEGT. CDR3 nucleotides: TGTGCCAGCAGTGGACAGGGGTGGACTGAAGCTTTCTTT. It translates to CASSGQGWTEAFF.

CDR3 coding DNA: TGTGCCAGCCGGGGCACTGAAGCTTTCTTT. This encodes CASRGTEAFF. The rearrangement links TRBV12-3 or TRBV12-4 to TRBJ1-1; D call uncertain. Trimming removed 8 bases from V and 4 bases from J, with 5 bases in between. CDR3 size: 10 residues.

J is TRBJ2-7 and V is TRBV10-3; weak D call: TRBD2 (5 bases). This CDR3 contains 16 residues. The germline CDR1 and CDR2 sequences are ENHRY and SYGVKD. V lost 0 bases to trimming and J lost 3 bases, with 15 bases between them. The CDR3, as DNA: TGTGCCATCAGTGAGTCGAGGGTCGACGGCTACTACGAGCAGTACTTC. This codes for CAISESRVDGYYEQYF.

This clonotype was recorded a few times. The CDR3 coding sequence is TGTGCCAGCAGTCTGTCGGGCGGAGGCAATCAGCCCCAGCATTTT. It encodes CASSLSGGGNQPQHF. This rearrangement joins TRBV12-3 or TRBV12-4 to TRBJ1-5; D remains unclear. The CDR3 is made up of 15 amino acids. The germline V and J ends were trimmed by 5 bases and 2 bases, with 13 bases remaining between them.

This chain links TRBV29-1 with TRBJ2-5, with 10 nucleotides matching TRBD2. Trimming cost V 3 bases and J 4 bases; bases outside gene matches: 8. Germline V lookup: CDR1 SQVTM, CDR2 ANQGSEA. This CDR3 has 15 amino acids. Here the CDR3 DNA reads TGCAGCGTTGATGGGCCTAGCGGGAGAGTAGAGACCCAGTACTTC. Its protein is CSVDGPSGRVETQYF.

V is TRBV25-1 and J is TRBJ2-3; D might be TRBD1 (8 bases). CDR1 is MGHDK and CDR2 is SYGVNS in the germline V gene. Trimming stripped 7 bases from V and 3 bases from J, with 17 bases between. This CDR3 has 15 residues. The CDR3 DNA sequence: TGTGCCAGCATAACCGGACAGGGAGGGACAGATACGCAGTATTTT. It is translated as CASITGQGGTDTQYF. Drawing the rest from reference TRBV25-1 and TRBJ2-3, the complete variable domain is EADIYQTPRYLVIGTGKKITLECSQTMGHDKMYWYQQDPGMELHLIHYSYGVNSTEKGDLSSESTVSRIRTEHFPLTLESARPSHTSQYLCASITGQGGTDTQYFGPGTRLTVL.

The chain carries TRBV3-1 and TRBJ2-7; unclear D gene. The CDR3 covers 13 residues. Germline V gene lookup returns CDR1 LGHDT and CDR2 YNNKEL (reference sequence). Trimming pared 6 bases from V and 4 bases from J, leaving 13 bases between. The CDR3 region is CASRAGHLYEQYF. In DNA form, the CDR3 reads TGTGCCAGCAGAGCCGGGCACCTTTACGAGCAGTACTTC.

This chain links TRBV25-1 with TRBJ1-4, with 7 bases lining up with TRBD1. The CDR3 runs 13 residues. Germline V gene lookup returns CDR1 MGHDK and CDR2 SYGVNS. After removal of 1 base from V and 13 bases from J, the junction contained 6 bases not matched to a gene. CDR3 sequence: CASSESQGVRLFF. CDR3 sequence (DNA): TGTGCCAGCAGTGAATCCCAGGGGGTAAGACTGTTTTTT.

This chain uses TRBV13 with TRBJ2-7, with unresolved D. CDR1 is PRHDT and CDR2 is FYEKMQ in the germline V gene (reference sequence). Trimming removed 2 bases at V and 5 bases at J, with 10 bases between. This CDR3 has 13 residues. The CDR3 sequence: CASSLRQYHEQYF. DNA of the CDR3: TGTGCCAGCAGCTTAAGGCAGTACCACGAGCAGTACTTC.

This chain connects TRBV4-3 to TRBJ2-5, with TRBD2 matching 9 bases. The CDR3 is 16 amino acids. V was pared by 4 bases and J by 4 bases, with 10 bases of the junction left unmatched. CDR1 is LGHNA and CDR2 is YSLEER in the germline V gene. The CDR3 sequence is CASSPDPGLAPETQYF. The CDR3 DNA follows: TGCGCCAGCAGCCCCGACCCGGGACTAGCTCCAGAGACCCAGTACTTC.

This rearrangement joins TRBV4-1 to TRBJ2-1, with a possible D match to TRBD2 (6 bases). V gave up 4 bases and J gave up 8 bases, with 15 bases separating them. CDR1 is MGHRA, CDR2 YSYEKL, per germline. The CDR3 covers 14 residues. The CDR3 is CASSPGTAVDEQFF. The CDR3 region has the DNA TGCGCCAGCAGCCCAGGGACTGCGGTGGATGAGCAGTTCTTC.

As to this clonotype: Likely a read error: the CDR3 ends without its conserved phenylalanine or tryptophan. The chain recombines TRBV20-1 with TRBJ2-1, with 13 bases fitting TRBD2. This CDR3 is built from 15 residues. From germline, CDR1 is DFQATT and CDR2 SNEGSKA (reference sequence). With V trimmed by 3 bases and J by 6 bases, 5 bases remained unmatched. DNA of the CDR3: TGCAGTGCTAGCGAGAGACTAGCGGGGGGCAATGAGCAGTTCCTC. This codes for CSASERLAGGNEQFL.

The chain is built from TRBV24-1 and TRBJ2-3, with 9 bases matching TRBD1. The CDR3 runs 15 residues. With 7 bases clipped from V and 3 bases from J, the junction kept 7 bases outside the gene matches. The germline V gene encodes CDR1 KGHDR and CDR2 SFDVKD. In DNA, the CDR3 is TGTGCCACCAGCTCCCGGGACAGGGAGACAGATACGCAGTATTTT. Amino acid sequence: CATSSRDRETDTQYF.

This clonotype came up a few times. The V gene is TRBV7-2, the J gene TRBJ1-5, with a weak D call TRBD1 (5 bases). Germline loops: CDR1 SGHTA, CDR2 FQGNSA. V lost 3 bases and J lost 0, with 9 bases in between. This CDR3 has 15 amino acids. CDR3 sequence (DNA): TGTGCCAGCAGCTTGGGTGGGGGTAGCAATCAGCCCCAGCATTTT. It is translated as CASSLGGGSNQPQHF.

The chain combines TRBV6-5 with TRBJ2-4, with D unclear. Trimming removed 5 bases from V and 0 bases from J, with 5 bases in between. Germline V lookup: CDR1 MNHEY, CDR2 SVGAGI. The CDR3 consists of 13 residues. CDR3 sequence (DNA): TGTGCCAGCAGTCATCTAGCCAAAAACATTCAGTACTTC. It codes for CASSHLAKNIQYF.

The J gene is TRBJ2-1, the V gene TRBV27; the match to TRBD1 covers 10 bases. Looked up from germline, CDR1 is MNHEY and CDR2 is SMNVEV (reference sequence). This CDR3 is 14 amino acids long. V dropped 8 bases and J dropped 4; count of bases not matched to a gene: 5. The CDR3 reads CASGWTGGYNEQFF. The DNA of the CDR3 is TGTGCCAGCGGCTGGACAGGGGGTTACAATGAGCAGTTCTTC.

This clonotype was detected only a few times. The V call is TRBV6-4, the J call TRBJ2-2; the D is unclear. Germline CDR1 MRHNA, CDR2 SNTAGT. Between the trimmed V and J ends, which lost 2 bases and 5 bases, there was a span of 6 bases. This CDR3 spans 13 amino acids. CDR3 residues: CASSDPPTGELFF. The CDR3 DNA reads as TGTGCCAGCAGTGACCCTCCTACCGGGGAGCTGTTTTTT.

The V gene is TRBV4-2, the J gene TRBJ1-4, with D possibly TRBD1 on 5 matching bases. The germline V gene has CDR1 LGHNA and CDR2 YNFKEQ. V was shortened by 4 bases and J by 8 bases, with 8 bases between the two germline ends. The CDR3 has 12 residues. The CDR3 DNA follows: TGTGCCAGCAGCCCCGCAGGGGAAAAACTGTTTTTT. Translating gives CASSPAGEKLFF.